This T cell receptor (beta chain) was observed in a study of shared clonotypes between healthy human individuals. Findings of the study overall: Limitation of the genetic and exposure-history diversity represented came from the few donors. An anticipated effect of sequencing depth on clonotype sharing among donors was recognized.

Germline loops: CDR1 MNHEY, CDR2 SMNVEV (reference sequence). The CDR3 is 15 amino acids. With 4 bases removed from V and 7 bases from J, the gap between germline ends came to 16 bases. The donor cohort consisted entirely of Caucasian adults residing in Nashville, Tennessee. This clone has ten or more counts. Its antigen is not identified. For each subset, genomic DNA was distributed in equal portions over several immunoSEQ plates. TCRdb's copy holds only in-frame clones and misses some; the assay was immunoSEQ multiplex PCR. Of roughly 96,000 clones detected, roughly half appear once; the ten largest clones hold about 15%.

The rearrangement uses TRBV27 and TRBJ1-4, with D possibly TRBD1 on 6 matching bases. The sequenced material came from PBMCs. This clonotype was obtained from a middle-aged woman in good health. Some clones in this sample may be carry-over from other donors' samples. The CDR3 coding sequence is TGTGCCAGCAGTTCGTACAGGGTTGGGGGTGAAAAACTGTTTTTT. This translates into CASSSYRVGGEKLFF.